This T cell receptor beta chain was retrieved from a study of blood T cell repertoires in COVID-19. Study-wide context: The analysed material was cDNA or gDNA that came from T cells, B-cell-depleted T cells, or PBMCs.

In the original workflow: Nucleated cell number was recorded as an estimate derived from reference gene primer amplification. Data came from immunoSEQ multiplex PCR; TCRdb stores just in-frame clones and leaves some out. The V and J calls and the clone size are those of that table, but D and trimming were determined from the DNA. The sample shows about 230,000 clones, roughly 80% of them seen only once. The CDR3 runs to 14 residues. Per the germline V gene, CDR1 is GTSNPN and CDR2 is SVGIG (reference sequence). Unmatched junction bases numbered 2, after V lost 5 bases and J lost 4 bases. The material sequenced was peripheral blood. The chain carries TRBV30 and TRBJ2-1; 13 nucleotides agree with TRBD2. This sequence was found in a woman aged 50 to 65 with acute or convalescent COVID-19. The CDR3 nucleotides read TGTGCCTGGGGGACTAGCGGGGATTACAATGAGCAGTTCTTC. Translated, it gives CAWGTSGDYNEQFF.